These T cell receptor beta chains were read from a single sample in a study of blood T cell repertoires in COVID-19. The assay was immunoSEQ multiplex PCR, and TCRdb's table has in-frame clones only and misses some. The sample lists approximately 170,000 clones, roughly 84% occurring once. Material for sequencing was PBMCs or T cells enriched from blood (not recorded which). The receptors derive from a woman aged 30 to 39 who had recovered from COVID-19. Each CDR3 is given with its conserved first and last residue. D genes are given only for firm matches. The listing skips clone size in some rows; elsewhere it reads once, few, many or a size class.

TRBJ2-1 | once | TRBD2 | TRBV11-2 | CASSLARAGGNNEQFF | TGTGCCAGCAGCTTAGCTCGGGCGGGGGGAAACAATGAGCAGTTCTTC
TRBJ2-3 | NA | NA | TRBV29-1 | CSVGSGLLTDTQYF | TGCAGCGTTGGGTCAGGGCTTCTCACAGATACGCAGTATTTT
TRBJ1-2 | once | NA | TRBV9 | CASSVDQGVNYGYTF | TGTGCCAGCAGCGTAGATCAAGGGGTCAACTATGGCTACACCTTC
TRBJ1-4 | NA | NA | TRBV28 | CAASETQNEKLFF | TGTGCTGCCTCCGAGACTCAGAATGAAAAACTGTTTTTT
TRBJ1-2 | NA | NA | TRBV19 | CASSRGSGVSYGYTF | TGTGCCAGTAGTAGGGGTTCGGGGGTTTCCTATGGCTACACCTTC
TRBJ1-3 | NA | TRBD1 | TRBV4-2 | CASGTASGNTIYF | TGTGCCTCCGGGACAGCCTCTGGAAACACCATATATTTT
TRBJ1-1 | NA | NA | TRBV19 | CASSIGAGLINTEAFF | TGTGCCAGTAGTATAGGCGCAGGGCTTATCAACACTGAAGCTTTCTTT
TRBJ2-3 | NA | TRBD2 | TRBV9 | CASSVATSGSGGTDTQYF | TGTGCCAGCAGCGTAGCGACTAGCGGGAGCGGGGGCACAGATACGCAGTATTTT
TRBJ2-2 | few | NA | TRBV3-1/TRBV3-2 | CASSLQGTGELFF | TGTGCCAGCAGCCTTCAGGGAACCGGGGAGCTGTTTTTT
TRBJ2-7 | once | TRBD2 | TRBV10-3 | CAISEADSGSYEQYF | TGTGCCATCAGTGAGGCGGACAGCGGGAGCTACGAGCAGTACTTC
TRBJ1-5 | once | NA | TRBV7-8 | CASSSRQDRQPQHF | TGTGCCAGCAGCTCTCGACAGGATAGGCAGCCCCAGCATTTT
TRBJ2-3 | NA | TRBD2 | TRBV10-3 | CAISGTSGPTDTQYF | TGTGCCATCAGTGGGACTAGCGGACCCACAGATACGCAGTATTTT
TRBJ2-3 | NA | NA | TRBV6-5 | CASSYSAEGDTQYF | TGTGCCAGCAGTTACTCGGCGGAGGGCGATACGCAGTATTTT
TRBJ1-4 | NA | NA | TRBV30 | CAWSTGQATNEKLFF | TGTGCCTGGAGTACCGGCCAGGCAACTAATGAAAAACTGTTTTTT
TRBJ2-1 | NA | NA | TRBV6-5 | CASSYGDRNVQFF | TGTGCCAGCAGTTACGGCGACAGGAATGTGCAGTTCTTC
TRBJ2-1 | NA | TRBD1 | TRBV5-1 | CASSLDRVYNEQFF | TGCGCCAGCAGCCTAGACAGGGTCTACAATGAGCAGTTCTTC
TRBJ2-1 | NA | TRBD1 | TRBV7-2 | CASSNDRGAYNEQFF | TGTGCCAGCAGCAATGACAGGGGAGCCTACAATGAGCAGTTCTTC
TRBJ2-1 | NA | NA | TRBV19 | CASSGRDSYNEQFF | TGTGCCAGTAGCGGGAGAGACTCCTACAATGAGCAGTTCTTC
TRBJ1-2 | once | NA | TRBV20-1 | CSAQAYGYTF | TGCAGTGCCCAGGCCTATGGCTACACCTTC
TRBJ2-2 | NA | TRBD1 | TRBV5-1 | CASSFGSTGAGTGELFF | TGCGCCAGCAGCTTCGGCTCTACAGGGGCCGGCACCGGGGAGCTGTTTTTT
TRBJ2-7 | few | NA | TRBV7-3 | CASSLEVRAEQYF | TGTGCCAGCAGCTTAGAAGTCAGGGCCGAGCAGTACTTC
TRBJ1-4 | NA | TRBD1 | TRBV28 | CASSITTGAREKLFF | TGTGCCAGCAGTATCACGACAGGGGCTCGGGAAAAACTGTTTTTT
TRBJ2-1 | NA | NA | TRBV30 | CAWSERQIRTNEQFF | TGTGCCTGGAGTGAAAGACAGATCCGAACGAATGAGCAGTTCTTC
TRBJ1-6 | NA | NA | TRBV24-1 | CATSAQPNSPLHF | TGTGCCACCAGTGCACAGCCTAATTCACCCCTCCACTTT
TRBJ2-3 | NA | NA | TRBV7-2 | CASSTMGLLTDTQYF | TGTGCCAGCAGCACGATGGGACTTCTCACAGATACGCAGTATTTT
TRBJ2-6 | NA | NA | TRBV6-4 | CASSEQGISGANVLTF | TGTGCCAGCAGTGAACAGGGTATTTCTGGGGCCAACGTCCTGACTTTC
TRBJ2-1 | few | TRBD2 | TRBV5-1 | CASSPGGSGGIEFF | TGCGCCAGCAGCCCCGGTGGTAGCGGGGGGATCGAGTTCTTC
TRBJ1-2 | NA | NA | TRBV25-1 | CASTASWRDYGYTF | TGTGCCAGCACCGCAAGTTGGAGGGACTATGGCTACACCTTC
TRBJ1-1 | NA | NA | TRBV27 | CASRLRGGNTEAFF | TGTGCCAGCAGGCTACGGGGGGGCAACACTGAAGCTTTCTTT
TRBJ1-1 | NA | NA | TRBV19 | CASSITRNTEAFF | TGTGCCAGTAGTATAACAAGGAACACTGAAGCTTTCTTT
TRBJ2-1 | NA | NA | TRBV5-1 | CASSLTVGGYNEQFF | TGCGCCAGCAGCTTGACGGTCGGAGGATACAATGAGCAGTTCTTC
TRBJ1-1 | NA | NA | TRBV4-2 | CASSQGRLNTEAFF | TGTGCCAGCAGCCAGGGCCGCCTGAACACTGAAGCTTTCTTT
TRBJ2-3 | NA | TRBD2 | TRBV5-4 | CASSFGLAGGSTDTQYF | TGTGCCAGCAGCTTCGGTCTAGCGGGGGGGAGCACAGATACGCAGTATTTT
TRBJ1-5 | NA | TRBD1 | TRBV15 | CATSSRDRGNLPQHF | TGTGCCACCAGCTCGAGGGACAGGGGAAATTTGCCCCAGCATTTT
TRBJ2-1 | NA | NA | TRBV21-1 | CASSKGRETYNEQFF | TGTGCCAGCAGCAAGGGGCGGGAAACGTATAATGAGCAGTTCTTC
TRBJ2-1 | NA | TRBD2 | TRBV7-8 | CASSRTSGYNEQFF | TGTGCCAGCAGCCGAACTAGCGGATACAATGAGCAGTTCTTC
TRBJ2-7 | NA | TRBD1 | TRBV12-5 | CASGLGGQGVFYEQYF | TGTGCTAGTGGTTTGGGGGGACAGGGGGTTTTCTACGAGCAGTACTTC
TRBJ1-4 | NA | TRBD1 | TRBV18 | CASSFPGQGNEKLFF | TGTGCCAGCTCATTCCCGGGACAGGGGAATGAAAAACTGTTTTTT